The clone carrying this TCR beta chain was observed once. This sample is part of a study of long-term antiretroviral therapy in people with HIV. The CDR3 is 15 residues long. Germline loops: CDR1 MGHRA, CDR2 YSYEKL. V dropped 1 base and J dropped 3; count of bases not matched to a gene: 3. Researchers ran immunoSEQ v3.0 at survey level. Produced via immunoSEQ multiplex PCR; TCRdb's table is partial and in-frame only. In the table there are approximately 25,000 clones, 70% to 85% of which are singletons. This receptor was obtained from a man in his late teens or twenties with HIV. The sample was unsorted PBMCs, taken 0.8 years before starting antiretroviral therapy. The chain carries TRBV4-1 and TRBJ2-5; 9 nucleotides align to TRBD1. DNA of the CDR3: TGCGCCAGCAGCCAAGGGGGACAGGGAGAAGAGACCCAGTACTTC. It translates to CASSQGGQGEETQYF.